The rows below give T cell receptor beta chains drawn from one sample of a study of blood T cell repertoires in COVID-19. The method was immunoSEQ multiplex PCR; TCRdb's version includes in-frame clones alone and lacks a portion of them. There are some 250,000 clones in the sample; less than 90% occur only once, and roughly 12% lies in the top ten. The specimen was peripheral blood. The receptor source for this set is a woman in her twenties or thirties with COVID-19, enrolled during active disease. Each CDR3 is given with its conserved first and last residue. A D gene is named only where the DNA matches it firmly. Clone size, where shown, is once, few, many, or a class for clones that have expanded.

v_gene: TRBV12-2; d_gene: .; j_gene: TRBJ1-5; abundance: .; CDR3nt: TGTGCAAGTCGCTTAGCTAATAATAGGACAGGGCCTGGAATCCTTAATCAGCCCCAGCATTTT; CDR3aa: CASRLANNRTGPGILNQPQHF
v_gene: TRBV28; d_gene: TRBD2; j_gene: TRBJ2-5; abundance: once; CDR3nt: TGTGCAATTGGGGGACTAGAGGAGACCCAGTACTTC; CDR3aa: CAIGGLEETQYF
v_gene: TRBV7-9; d_gene: .; j_gene: TRBJ1-1; abundance: .; CDR3nt: TGTGCCAGCAGCCGTGGACAGATTATGAACACTGAAGCTTTCTTT; CDR3aa: CASSRGQIMNTEAFF
v_gene: TRBV2; d_gene: .; j_gene: TRBJ1-2; abundance: once; CDR3nt: TGTGCCAGCAGACGCACTTCTGGGACTTCGGGCGGCTACACCTTC; CDR3aa: CASRRTSGTSGGYTF
v_gene: TRBV11-3; d_gene: .; j_gene: TRBJ2-7; abundance: once; CDR3nt: TGTGCCAGCAGCTCGTACTATCTTGATGAACAGTACTTC; CDR3aa: CASSSYYLDEQYF
v_gene: TRBV19; d_gene: .; j_gene: TRBJ2-7; abundance: .; CDR3nt: TGTGCCAGTAGTATCCCCTTTCCAAGGAGCTCCTACGAGCAGTACTTC; CDR3aa: CASSIPFPRSSYEQYF
v_gene: TRBV7-2; d_gene: TRBD1; j_gene: TRBJ1-5; abundance: once; CDR3nt: TGTGCCAGCAGCTTGGGACAGGGGACAGGAAGGAATCAGCCCCAGCATTTT; CDR3aa: CASSLGQGTGRNQPQHF
v_gene: TRBV11-2; d_gene: .; j_gene: TRBJ2-2; abundance: .; CDR3nt: TGTGCCAGCAGCGACCCCTACGGTATCAGGAATACCGGGGAGCTGTTTTTT; CDR3aa: CASSDPYGIRNTGELFF
v_gene: TRBV5-4; d_gene: .; j_gene: TRBJ2-6; abundance: .; CDR3nt: TGTGCCAGCAGCCGGACAGCTTCTGGGGCCAACGTCCTGACTTTC; CDR3aa: CASSRTASGANVLTF
v_gene: TRBV28; d_gene: .; j_gene: TRBJ1-1; abundance: .; CDR3nt: TGTGCCAGCAGTTTGGATGGGGGCAGATTAGCTTTCTTT; CDR3aa: CASSLDGGRLAFF